These T cell receptor beta chains were read from a single sample in a study of long-term antiretroviral therapy in people with HIV. Generated by immunoSEQ multiplex PCR, the TCRdb table keeps only in-frame clones and is missing some. The sample records around 20,000 clones, approximately 80% being singletons. Specimen: unsorted PBMCs, collected 0.6 years after starting antiretroviral therapy. These receptors were collected from a woman aged 18-29 years with HIV. The CDR3 runs from the conserved cysteine through the conserved F or W. Each record gives: CDR3 length, J gene, clone size, V gene, D gene, CDR3 DNA, CDR3 protein. A D gene is named only where the DNA matches it firmly. The size of a clone is reported for some rows only, either as once, few or many, or as a class for expanded clones.

length: 15
J: TRBJ1-2
size: -
V: TRBV7-9
D: -
DNA: TGTGCCAGCAGCTTAAACCCAGAGAGCGACTATGGCTACACCTTC
CDR3: CASSLNPESDYGYTF

length: 15
J: TRBJ2-7
size: -
V: TRBV11-1
D: TRBD2
DNA: TGTGCCAGCAGCCTTAGTACGGGCGGGAGCTACGAGCAGTACTTC
CDR3: CASSLSTGGSYEQYF

length: 11
J: TRBJ1-2
size: -
V: TRBV5-4
D: -
DNA: TGTGCCAGCAGCCCAGGGTTTGGCTACACCTTC
CDR3: CASSPGFGYTF

length: 16
J: TRBJ2-5
size: -
V: TRBV4-3
D: -
DNA: TGCGCCAGCAGCCTCCATTTTGTGGCAAAACAAGAGACCCAGTACTTC
CDR3: CASSLHFVAKQETQYF

length: 16
J: TRBJ2-5
size: -
V: TRBV7-2
D: TRBD2
DNA: TGTGCCAGCAGTCGAACCGGGACTAGCGCTAAGGAGACCCAGTACTTC
CDR3: CASSRTGTSAKETQYF

length: 14
J: TRBJ2-5
size: -
V: TRBV5-1
D: TRBD2
DNA: TGCGCCAGCAGTCTAGCGGGGGCCCAAGAGACCCAGTACTTC
CDR3: CASSLAGAQETQYF

length: 15
J: TRBJ1-2
size: -
V: TRBV7-8
D: -
DNA: TGTGCCAGCGCCGTAGAGCAGGGATTCGACTATGGCTACACCTTC
CDR3: CASAVEQGFDYGYTF

length: 16
J: TRBJ2-5
size: -
V: TRBV9
D: -
DNA: TGTGCCAGCAGCGTAGATCACGGACAGCCCCATGAGACCCAGTACTTC
CDR3: CASSVDHGQPHETQYF

length: 14
J: TRBJ2-7
size: -
V: TRBV5-1
D: -
DNA: TGCGCCAGCAGCTACCGGGATGGCTCCTACGAGCAGTACTTC
CDR3: CASSYRDGSYEQYF

length: 13
J: TRBJ2-2
size: few
V: TRBV6-4
D: -
DNA: TGTGCCAGCAGTGAAACGGGGACCGGGGAGCTGTTTTTT
CDR3: CASSETGTGELFF

length: 15
J: TRBJ1-1
size: -
V: TRBV7-8
D: -
DNA: TGTGCCAGCAGCTTAGGGGGGGGGATGAACACTGAAGCTTTCTTT
CDR3: CASSLGGGMNTEAFF

length: 14
J: TRBJ1-3
size: -
V: TRBV5-1
D: -
DNA: TGCGCCAGCAGCGTTTCAGGGGAAGGAAACACCATATATTTT
CDR3: CASSVSGEGNTIYF

length: 14
J: TRBJ1-5
size: -
V: TRBV19
D: -
DNA: TGTGCCAGTAGCCAAGGGGGGGACGATCAGCCCCAGCATTTT
CDR3: CASSQGGDDQPQHF

length: 15
J: TRBJ2-3
size: -
V: TRBV7-9
D: TRBD2
DNA: TGTGCCAGCAGCTTACTTAGCGGGTCCACAGATACGCAGTATTTT
CDR3: CASSLLSGSTDTQYF

length: 14
J: TRBJ1-3
size: -
V: TRBV5-6
D: -
DNA: TGTGCCAGCAGCTTCGGTAATTCTGGAAACACCATATATTTT
CDR3: CASSFGNSGNTIYF

length: 15
J: TRBJ2-4
size: -
V: TRBV4-3
D: -
DNA: TGCGCCAGCAGCCAAGCCCGGGACCCGGTTGCCATTCAGTACTTC
CDR3: CASSQARDPVAIQYF

length: 13
J: TRBJ1-5
size: few
V: TRBV29-1
D: -
DNA: TGCAGCGTTGAGGTCTGTCGCAATCAGCCCCAGCATTTT
CDR3: CSVEVCRNQPQHF

length: 19
J: TRBJ2-3
size: -
V: TRBV9
D: TRBD1
DNA: TGTGCCAGCAGCACACGCCCCCAATCCGGGACAGGGGGCACAGATACGCAGTATTTT
CDR3: CASSTRPQSGTGGTDTQYF

length: 13
J: TRBJ2-7
size: -
V: TRBV7-3
D: -
DNA: TGTGCCAGCAGCCAATCCGGGGGCTACGAGCAGTACTTC
CDR3: CASSQSGGYEQYF

length: 13
J: TRBJ2-5
size: -
V: TRBV7-9
D: -
DNA: TGTGCCAGCAGAAGCCCCGGGGGTGAGACCCAGTACTTC
CDR3: CASRSPGGETQYF

length: 19
J: TRBJ2-6
size: -
V: TRBV4-1
D: -
DNA: TGCGCCAGCAGCCAAGATTGGGGGATCCTTATTTCGGGGGCCAACGTCCTGACTTTC
CDR3: CASSQDWGILISGANVLTF

length: 16
J: TRBJ1-2
size: -
V: TRBV18
D: -
DNA: TGTGCCAGCTCACCACGGGGGCGGATTTATTCTTATGGCTACACCTTC
CDR3: CASSPRGRIYSYGYTF

length: 17
J: TRBJ1-5
size: -
V: TRBV19
D: TRBD1
DNA: TGTGCCAGTAGTATATCTCCTCCGGGACAGGGGAAACGGCCCCAGCATTTT
CDR3: CASSISPPGQGKRPQHF

length: 16
J: TRBJ2-5
size: -
V: TRBV7-9
D: TRBD2
DNA: TGTGCCAGCAGCTTAGGACTAGCGGGGGGGCAAGAGACCCAGTACTTC
CDR3: CASSLGLAGGQETQYF

length: 12
J: TRBJ1-1
size: -
V: TRBV6-5
D: -
DNA: TGTGCCAGCAATAAGGGGAACACTGAAGCTTTCTTT
CDR3: CASNKGNTEAFF

length: 14
J: TRBJ1-1
size: -
V: TRBV25-1
D: -
DNA: TGTGCCAGCAGTGCTCGGGGAGAGGTTTCACGGGCTTTCTTT
CDR3: CASSARGEVSRAFF

length: 17
J: TRBJ2-1
size: -
V: TRBV4-2
D: TRBD2
DNA: TGTGCCAGCAGCCAAGACCTACTAGCGGGGCAATACAATGAGCAGTTCTTC
CDR3: CASSQDLLAGQYNEQFF

length: 15
J: TRBJ2-1
size: -
V: TRBV27
D: -
DNA: TGTGCCAGCAGTTTTTCCCCGACTAGTGTCAATGAGCAGTTCTTC
CDR3: CASSFSPTSVNEQFF

length: 16
J: TRBJ2-1
size: -
V: TRBV27
D: -
DNA: TGTGCCAGCAGATGGGCCCGGCATGGGCTTGTGGGTGAGCAGTTCTTC
CDR3: CASRWARHGLVGEQFF

length: 14
J: TRBJ1-4
size: medium-sized
V: TRBV4-2
D: -
DNA: TGTGCCAGCAGCCCGTCGGCGGACAATGAAAAACTGTTTTTT
CDR3: CASSPSADNEKLFF

length: 12
J: TRBJ1-1
size: -
V: TRBV6-5
D: -
DNA: TGTGCCAGCAAAGCCCCGCGGGCTGAAGCTTTCTTT
CDR3: CASKAPRAEAFF

length: 12
J: TRBJ2-7
size: -
V: TRBV10-3
D: -
DNA: TGTGCCGCATCTAGCGATTCCTACGAGCAGTACTTC
CDR3: CAASSDSYEQYF

length: 14
J: TRBJ2-6
size: -
V: TRBV7-2
D: -
DNA: TGTGCCAGTCGAAGGAACTCTGGGGCCAACGTCCTGACTTTC
CDR3: CASRRNSGANVLTF

length: 14
J: TRBJ2-3
size: -
V: TRBV2
D: -
DNA: TGTGCCAGCAGTGAAAGGGCTTTCGGGGGCGGGCAGTATTTT
CDR3: CASSERAFGGGQYF

length: 13
J: TRBJ1-1
size: -
V: TRBV11-2
D: TRBD1
DNA: TGTGCCAGCAGCCCGGGACAGGGGACAGAAGCTTTCTTT
CDR3: CASSPGQGTEAFF

length: 15
J: TRBJ1-5
size: -
V: TRBV7-9
D: -
DNA: TGTGCCAGCAGCTTAGACAGGGAGGGAGATCAGCCCCAGCATTTT
CDR3: CASSLDREGDQPQHF

length: 15
J: TRBJ2-7
size: -
V: TRBV6-5
D: TRBD2
DNA: TGTGCCAGCAGTAAGACTAGCGGGGTTACCTACGAGCAGTACTTC
CDR3: CASSKTSGVTYEQYF

length: 13
J: TRBJ2-1
size: -
V: TRBV6-6
D: -
DNA: TGTGCCAGCAGCTACCGTGGCGGAAATGAGCAGTTCTTC
CDR3: CASSYRGGNEQFF